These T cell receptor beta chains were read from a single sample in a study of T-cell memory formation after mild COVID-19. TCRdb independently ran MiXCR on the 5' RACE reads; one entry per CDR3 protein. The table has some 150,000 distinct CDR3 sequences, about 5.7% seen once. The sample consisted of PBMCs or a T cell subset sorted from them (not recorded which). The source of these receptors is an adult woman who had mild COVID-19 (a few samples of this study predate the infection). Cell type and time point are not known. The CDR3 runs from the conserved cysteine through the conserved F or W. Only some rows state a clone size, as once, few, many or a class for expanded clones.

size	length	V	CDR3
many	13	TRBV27	CASSFDGKYEQYF
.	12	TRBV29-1	CSVGDRGGEQYF
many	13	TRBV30	CAWSGTPTYEQYF
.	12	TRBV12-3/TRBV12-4	CASSFWSSPLHF
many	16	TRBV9	CASSVAAGSSTDTQYF
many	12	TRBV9	CASSPIHGEQFF
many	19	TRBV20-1	CSARDSYRSGGPGTDTQYF
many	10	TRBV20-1	CSVRRETQYF
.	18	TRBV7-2	CASSYIKGLAGVLETQYF
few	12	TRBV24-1	CATRDRNTEAFF
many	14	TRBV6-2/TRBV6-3	CASSRAGGQNEQFF
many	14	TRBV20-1	CSASQGRSNQPQHF
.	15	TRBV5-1	CASSLDGRGAYEQYF
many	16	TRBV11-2	CASRYTGTGGLNEQFF
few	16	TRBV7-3	CASSSSTGTSTGELFF
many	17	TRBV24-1	CATSDLLQGDDRNEQFF
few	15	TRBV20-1	CSARVVGGLNQPQHF
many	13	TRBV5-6	CASSLAGTDEQFF
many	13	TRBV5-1	CASSLDTDYGYTF
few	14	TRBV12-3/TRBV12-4	CASNRHRDNQPQHF
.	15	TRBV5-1	CASSPRLAGENEQFF
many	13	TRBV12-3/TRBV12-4	CASSPGQGGEQYF
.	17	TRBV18	CASSPPRGQGVGNEQYF
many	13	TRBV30	CALQRAAAYEQYF
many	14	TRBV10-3	CATGLAGPSYEQYF
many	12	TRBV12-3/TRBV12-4	CASRGGNQPQHF
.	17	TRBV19	CASRPLGTGGRNQPQHF
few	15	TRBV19	CASSMSGWDMYEQYF
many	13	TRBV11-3	CASSRGSQETQYF
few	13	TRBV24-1	CATSTSVSNEQFF
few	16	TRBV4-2	CASSQGQGANTDTQYF
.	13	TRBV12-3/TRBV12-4	CASSNRDSGRAFF
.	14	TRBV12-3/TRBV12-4	CASSLREGGEKLFF
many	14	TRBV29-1	CSVEGGKANYGYTF
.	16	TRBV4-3	CASSQGTSDRAYEQYF
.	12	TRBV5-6	CASSLGLNPQHF
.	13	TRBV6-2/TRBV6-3	CASSPRMNTEAFF
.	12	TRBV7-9	CASSNSNSPLHF
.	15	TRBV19	CASNNWDSGNYGYTF
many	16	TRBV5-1	CASSFDQGTALYEQYF
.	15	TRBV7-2	CASSLGAPFTDTQYF
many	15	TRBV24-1	CATSGSGQGSYEQYF
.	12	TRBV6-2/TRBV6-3	CAATSGSNEQFF
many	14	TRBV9	CASRDRVNTGELFF
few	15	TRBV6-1	CASSELSTSWDEQFF
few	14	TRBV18	CASSPALAVAEQYF
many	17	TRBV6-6	CASTYLELASEYYEQYF
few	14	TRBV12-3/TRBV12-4	CASSLETWGEKLFF
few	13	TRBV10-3	CAIKQGAGTEAFF
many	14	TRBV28	CASKKAGSNQPQHF
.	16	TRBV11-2	CASSSLKRSGYNEQFF
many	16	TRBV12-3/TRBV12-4	CASSFRGQVSYNEQFF
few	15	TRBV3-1	CASSQDPGDSNTQYF